Each of the 8 T cell receptor beta chains below was sequenced from the same sample in a study of cytomegalovirus exposure and HLA in healthy donors (dated by TCRdb to about 2017). The method was the immunoSEQ multiplex PCR assay. A mixture of 60 forward primers for TCR Vbeta segments and 13 reverse primers for TCR Jbeta segments was used in the multiplex PCR. Imported from immuneACCESS, the table was reduced by TCRdb to in-frame sequences with V and J called. These copies leave out some clones; in studies compared against another copy, an unresolved V gene accounts for under half, and the cause of the remainder is not known. This sample comprises tens of thousands of clones, about two thirds of them detected only once. Roughly 21% of the sample is held by the ten biggest clonotypes. Sequencing was carried out using PBMCs. The origin of the receptors is a woman aged 45 to 65 in good health and CMV-seropositive.

This clone was recorded only once. The V call is TRBV7-9, the J call TRBJ2-5; D not resolved. Trimming took 6 bases from V and 0 from J, leaving 8 bases between them. Germline lookup yields CDR1 SEHNR and CDR2 FQNEAQ (reference sequence). This CDR3 has 13 amino acids. The CDR3 region is CASSSLYQETQYF. The CDR3 nucleotides are TGTGCCAGCAGTTCCCTGTACCAAGAGACCCAGTACTTC.

The chain has TRBV7-2 and TRBJ2-5; 8 bases fit TRBD2. This CDR3 comprises 15 residues. The V segment lost 3 bases and the J segment 5 bases; nucleotides outside the gene matches: 8. The germline V gene encodes CDR1 SGHTA and CDR2 FQGNSA. Written as DNA, the CDR3 is TGTGCCAGCAGCTTGTCCGGGACTAGTGTGGAGACCCAGTACTTC. Translated: CASSLSGTSVETQYF. The full variable domain, rest sourced from reference TRBV7-2 and TRBJ2-5, is GAGVSQSPSNKVTEKGKDVELRCDPISGHTALYWYRQSLGQGLEFLIYFQGNSAPDKSGLPSDRFSAERTGGSVSTLTIQRTQQEDSAVYLCASSLSGTSVETQYFGPGTRLLVL.

The chain is built from TRBV30 and TRBJ1-1, with D possibly matching TRBD1 (5 bases). Germline CDR1 and CDR2: GTSNPN and SVGIG (reference sequence). Trimming left V 0 bases short and J 2 bases short, with 16 bases between. The length of the CDR3 is 16 residues. This chain's CDR3 is CAWSVDVWGLNTEAFF. The CDR3 DNA reads as TGTGCCTGGAGTGTAGATGTTTGGGGCCTAAACACTGAAGCTTTCTTT.

This chain links TRBV28 with TRBJ1-2; D is possibly TRBD1 (6 bases). This CDR3 has 15 residues. V was clipped by 3 bases and J by 2 bases, with 13 bases between them. Germline V gene data show CDR1 as MDHEN and CDR2 as SYDVKM. CDR3 in DNA: TGTGCCAGCAGTTTGCAGGGGCCAATAAACTATGGCTACACCTTC. Translated: CASSLQGPINYGYTF.

J is TRBJ2-7 and V is TRBV28; D perhaps matches TRBD2 (5 bases). V lost 3 bases and J 0 bases, leaving 15 bases between the germline ends. This CDR3 contains 16 residues. Germline lookup yields CDR1 MDHEN and CDR2 SYDVKM. The CDR3 DNA reads TGTGCCAGCAGTTTTGCGGGTCCCTCTCCCTCCTACGAGCAGTACTTC. Protein sequence: CASSFAGPSPSYEQYF.

The genes are TRBV30 and TRBJ2-3; 10 nucleotides line up with TRBD2. The CDR3 covers 15 residues. Unmatched junction bases numbered 1, after V lost 1 base and J lost 0 bases. Germline V CDR1 and CDR2: GTSNPN, SVGIG (reference sequence). The CDR3 DNA follows: TGTGCCTGGAGTGAGACTAGCGGGAGCACAGATACGCAGTATTTT. Translation gives CAWSETSGSTDTQYF. Looking up the rest from reference TRBV30 and TRBJ2-3 gives the full variable domain: SQTIHQWPATLVQPVGSPLSLECTVEGTSNPNLYWYRQAAGRGLQLLFYSVGIGQISSEVPQNLSASRPQDRQFILSSKKLLLSDSGFYLCAWSETSGSTDTQYFGPGTRLTVL.

The CDR3 sequence: CASSFDWKETQYF. For the CDR3, the DNA is TGTGCCAGCAGCTTCGACTGGAAAGAGACCCAGTACTTC. The rearrangement joins TRBV7-8 to TRBJ2-5; unclear D gene. The V gene's germline CDR1 is SGHVS and CDR2 FQNEAQ. There are 13 residues in the CDR3. Trimming took off 3 bases at V and 3 bases at J, with 8 bases between the two ends.

This chain joins TRBV2 and TRBJ2-3; D is unresolved. Germline CDR1 SNHLY, CDR2 FYNNEI. The CDR3 contains 14 residues. The ends were cut back, 4 bases at V and 1 base at J, with 9 bases in the middle. This chain's CDR3 is CASSVLEGTDTQYF. DNA for the CDR3: TGTGCCAGCAGTGTACTCGAGGGCACAGATACGCAGTATTTT.